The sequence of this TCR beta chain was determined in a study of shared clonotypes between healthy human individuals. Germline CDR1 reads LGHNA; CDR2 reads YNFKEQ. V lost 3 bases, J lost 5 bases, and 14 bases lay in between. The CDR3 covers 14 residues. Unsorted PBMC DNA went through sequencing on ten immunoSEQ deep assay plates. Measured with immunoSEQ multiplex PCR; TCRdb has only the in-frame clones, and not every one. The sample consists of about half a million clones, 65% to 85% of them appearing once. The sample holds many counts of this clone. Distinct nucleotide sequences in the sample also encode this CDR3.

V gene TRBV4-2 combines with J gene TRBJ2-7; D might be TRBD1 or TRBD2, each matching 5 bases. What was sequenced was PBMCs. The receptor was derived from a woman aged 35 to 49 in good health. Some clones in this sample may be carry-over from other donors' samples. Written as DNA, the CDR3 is TGTGCCAGCAGCCAGTCGGGGCCTCGGGACGAGCAGTACTTC. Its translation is CASSQSGPRDEQYF.